This TCR beta chain was found in a study of T cell responses to AZD1222 COVID-19 vaccine (dated by TCRdb to 2020 to 2022). A note on the overall study: AZD1222 recipients with second doses at about 4 weeks or about 12 weeks were pooled, because spike-specific TCR depth and breadth did not differ between schedules. TCR sequencing was performed for fewer than 250 trial participants, of whom some 200 were given two doses of AZD1222 and around 26 were given two doses of MenACWY control vaccine. Trial participants were enrolled by age into 18-55, 56-69 and 70-plus year subgroups, with roughly 160, 29 and 62 TCR-sequenced participants respectively. Here is what the overall study found, with its caveats: Most participants were white British and females outnumbered males, and the authors suggested that clonal diversity may have been underestimated. Because no day 14 peak-response samples were available, repertoires were characterized only after the peak T cell response. CD4 TCRs associated with the vaccine covered the entire spike protein, and the dominant responses were in regions 160-218 and 743-854. In the small 56-69-year group, the increase in depth fell short of significance, most likely because of low power. Only five to seven AZD1222 recipients were SARS-CoV-2 seropositive at baseline, limiting conclusions about previously exposed vaccinees. After two AZD1222 doses, both the breadth and the depth of spike-specific TCRs were significantly higher than at day 0 and than in MenACWY recipients. Reportedly, almost half of the unique spike-specific TCRs recognized epitopes lying outside the regions that are mutated in the B.1.351 and B.1.1.7 variants.

Notes on this clone: Its antigen is unknown. Base qualities are not provided; no much larger clone lies one nucleotide away.

Per the publication, the time point label means: baseline before first vaccination. Vaccinee samples were obtained from the UK trials COV001 and COV002, which included a single-blind randomized controlled phase 2/3 trial of AZD1222 (ChAdOx1 nCoV-19) in healthy adults. For TCRbeta chain sequencing, PBMC samples were collected from trial participants at day 0 and at day 28 after the second dose. The CDR3 regions of human TCRbeta chains were subjected to immunosequencing. In the source study's methods: TCRs in the repertoires were compared against a reference library of SARS-CoV-2-specific TCRs that had been generated with the MIRA antigen-specificity platform. Breadth was defined as the fraction of unique TCRs that were SARS-CoV-2-associated. Depth was defined as the fraction of total T cells that were SARS-CoV-2-associated. Each spike-specific TCR was assigned to its reactive spike region and to a CD4 or CD8 class using the MIRA data. Log10-transformed breadth and depth values were compared by one-way ANOVA with Sidak's multiple comparisons tests. Held by TCRdb, this immuneACCESS table contains in-frame sequences only and omits some clones. Under half of the omission traces to an unresolved V gene where checked; the cause of the rest is unknown. Clone size and V and J calls were adopted from that table, with D and trimming inferred from the DNA. Counted in this sample were about 200,000 clones; around 94% of them appeared once. The top ten constitute 1% to 1.5% of the sample.

For CDR1 and CDR2, the germline V gene lists SGHTA and FQGNSA. The CDR3, cysteine through phenylalanine, is 12 amino acids long. Of the read, only the CDR3 DNA is kept; its 36 bases are in frame from base 1. V is clipped by 2 bases and J by 9 bases, and the sequence between their germline boundaries is 8 bases long. Here the chain combines TRBV7-2 and TRBJ1-5; a tentative D call is TRBD1 (5 bases match). The TCR was taken from an adult in good health. The sample in question was peripheral blood, obtained on day 0 of AZD1222 vaccination. The CDR3 region has the sequence CASSLNQGPQHF. At the DNA level, the sequence is TGTGCCAGCAGCTTAAATCAGGGGCCCCAGCATTTT.